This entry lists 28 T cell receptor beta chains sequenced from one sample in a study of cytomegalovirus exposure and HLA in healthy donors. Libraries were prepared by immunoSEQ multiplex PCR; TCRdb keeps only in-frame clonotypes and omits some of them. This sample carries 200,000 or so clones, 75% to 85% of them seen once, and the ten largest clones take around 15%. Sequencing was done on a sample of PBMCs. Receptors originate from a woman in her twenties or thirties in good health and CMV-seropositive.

The CDR3 sequence is CASSTTSGSVGEQFF. The CDR3 region has the DNA TGTGCCAGCAGCACCACTAGCGGGAGTGTCGGTGAGCAGTTCTTC. V and J are TRBV7-3 and TRBJ2-1; TRBD2 agrees at 11 bases. Germline trimming cut 5 bases from V and 9 bases from J; bases unmatched to any gene: 9. The germline CDR1 and CDR2 sequences are SGHTA and FQGTGA. This CDR3 is built from 15 residues.

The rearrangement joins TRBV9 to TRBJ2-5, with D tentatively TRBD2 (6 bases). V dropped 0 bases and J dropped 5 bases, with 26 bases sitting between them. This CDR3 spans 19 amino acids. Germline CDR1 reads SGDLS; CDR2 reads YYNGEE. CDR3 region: CASSVGGGTDGTRRETQYF. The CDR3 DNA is TGTGCCAGCAGCGTAGGTGGAGGGACGGACGGGACGAGGAGGGAGACCCAGTACTTC.

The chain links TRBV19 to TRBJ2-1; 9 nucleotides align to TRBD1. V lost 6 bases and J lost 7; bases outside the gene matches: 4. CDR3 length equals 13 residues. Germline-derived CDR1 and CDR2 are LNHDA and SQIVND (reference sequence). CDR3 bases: TGTGCCAGTAGCCGGGACAGGGTAAATGAGCAGTTCTTC. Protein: CASSRDRVNEQFF.

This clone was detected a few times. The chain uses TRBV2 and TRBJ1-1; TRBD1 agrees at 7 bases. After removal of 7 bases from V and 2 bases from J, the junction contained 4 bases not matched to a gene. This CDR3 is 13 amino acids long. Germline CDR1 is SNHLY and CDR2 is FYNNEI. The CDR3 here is CASMRDSNTEAFF. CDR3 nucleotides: TGTGCCAGCATGCGGGACAGTAACACTGAAGCTTTCTTT. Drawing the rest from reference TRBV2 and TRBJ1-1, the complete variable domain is EPEVTQTPSHQVTQMGQEVILRCVPISNHLYFYWYRQILGQKVEFLVSFYNNEISEKSEIFDDQFSVERPDGSNFTLKIRSTKLEDSAMYFCASMRDSNTEAFFGQGTRLTVV.

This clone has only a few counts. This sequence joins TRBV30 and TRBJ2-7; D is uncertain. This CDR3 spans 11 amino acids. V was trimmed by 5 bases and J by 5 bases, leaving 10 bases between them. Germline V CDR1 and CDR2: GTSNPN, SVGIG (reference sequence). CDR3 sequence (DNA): TGTGCCTGGTCCGGAGTACACGAGCAGTACTTC. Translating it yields CAWSGVHEQYF.

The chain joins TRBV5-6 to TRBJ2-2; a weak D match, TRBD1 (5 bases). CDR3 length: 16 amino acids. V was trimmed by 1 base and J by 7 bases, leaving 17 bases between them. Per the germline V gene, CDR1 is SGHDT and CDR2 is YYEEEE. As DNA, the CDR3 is TGTGCCAGCAGCTTGTGGGTTTGGGGCCATAGCGGGGAGCTGTTTTTT. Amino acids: CASSLWVWGHSGELFF.

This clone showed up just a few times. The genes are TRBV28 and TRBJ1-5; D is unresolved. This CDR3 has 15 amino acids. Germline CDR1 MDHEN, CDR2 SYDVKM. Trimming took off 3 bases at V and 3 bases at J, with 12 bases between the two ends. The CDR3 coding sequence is TGTGCCAGCAGTTTTTCGCAGGTTTACAATCAGCCCCAGCATTTT. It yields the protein CASSFSQVYNQPQHF.

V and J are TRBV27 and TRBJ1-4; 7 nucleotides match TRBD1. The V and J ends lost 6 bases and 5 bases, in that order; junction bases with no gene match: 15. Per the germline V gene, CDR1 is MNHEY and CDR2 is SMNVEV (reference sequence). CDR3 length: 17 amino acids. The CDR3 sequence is CASSPLMQTGLNEKLFF. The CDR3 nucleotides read TGTGCCAGCAGCCCCCTCATGCAGACAGGGCTAAATGAAAAACTGTTTTTT.

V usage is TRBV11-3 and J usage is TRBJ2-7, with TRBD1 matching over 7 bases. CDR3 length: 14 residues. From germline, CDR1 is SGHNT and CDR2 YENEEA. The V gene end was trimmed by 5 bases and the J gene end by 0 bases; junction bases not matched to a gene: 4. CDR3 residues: CASSPRDSSYEQYF. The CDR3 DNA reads TGTGCCAGCAGCCCAAGGGACAGCTCCTACGAGCAGTACTTC.

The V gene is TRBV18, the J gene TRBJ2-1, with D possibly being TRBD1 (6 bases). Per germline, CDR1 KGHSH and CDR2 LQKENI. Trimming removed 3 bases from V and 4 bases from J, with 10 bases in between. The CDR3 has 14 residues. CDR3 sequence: CASSPQDRYNEQFF. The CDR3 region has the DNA TGTGCCAGCTCACCTCAGGACAGATACAATGAGCAGTTCTTC.

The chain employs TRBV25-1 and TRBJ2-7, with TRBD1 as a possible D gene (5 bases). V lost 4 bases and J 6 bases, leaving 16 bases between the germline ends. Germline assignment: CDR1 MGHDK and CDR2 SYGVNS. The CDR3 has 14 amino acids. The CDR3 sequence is CASSATASKSEQYF. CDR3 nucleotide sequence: TGTGCCAGCAGTGCGACAGCTAGTAAATCCGAGCAGTACTTC.

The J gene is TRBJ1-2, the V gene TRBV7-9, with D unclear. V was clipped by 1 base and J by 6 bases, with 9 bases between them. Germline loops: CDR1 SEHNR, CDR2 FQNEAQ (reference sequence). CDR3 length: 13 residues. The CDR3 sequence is CASSLVAMNGYTF. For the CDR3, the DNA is TGTGCCAGCAGCTTAGTAGCGATGAATGGCTACACCTTC.

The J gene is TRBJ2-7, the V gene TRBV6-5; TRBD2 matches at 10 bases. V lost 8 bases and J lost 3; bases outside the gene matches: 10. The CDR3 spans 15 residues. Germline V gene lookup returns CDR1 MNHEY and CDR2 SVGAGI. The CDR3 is CASSQTPSGSYEQYF. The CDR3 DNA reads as TGTGCCAGCTCCCAAACCCCTAGCGGGAGCTACGAGCAGTACTTC.

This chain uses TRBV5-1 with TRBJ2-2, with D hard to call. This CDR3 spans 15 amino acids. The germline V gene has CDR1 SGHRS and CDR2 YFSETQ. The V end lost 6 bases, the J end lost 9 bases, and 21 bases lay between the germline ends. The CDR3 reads CASTFGVSDARELFF. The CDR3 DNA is TGCGCCAGCACCTTTGGAGTCTCCGACGCCCGGGAGCTGTTTTTT. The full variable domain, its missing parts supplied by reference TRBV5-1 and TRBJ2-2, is KAGVTQTPRYLIKTRGQQVTLSCSPISGHRSVSWYQQTPGQGLQFLFEYFSETQRNKGNFPGRFSGRQFSNSRSEMNVSTLELGDSALYLCASTFGVSDARELFFGEGSRLTVL.

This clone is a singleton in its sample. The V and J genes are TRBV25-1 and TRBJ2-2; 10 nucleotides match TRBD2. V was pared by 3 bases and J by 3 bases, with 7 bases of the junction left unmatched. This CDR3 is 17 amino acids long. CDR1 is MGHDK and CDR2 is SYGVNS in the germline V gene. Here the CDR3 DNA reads TGTGCCAGCAGTGACCTTACTAGCGGGAAGGACACCGGGGAGCTGTTTTTT. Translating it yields CASSDLTSGKDTGELFF.

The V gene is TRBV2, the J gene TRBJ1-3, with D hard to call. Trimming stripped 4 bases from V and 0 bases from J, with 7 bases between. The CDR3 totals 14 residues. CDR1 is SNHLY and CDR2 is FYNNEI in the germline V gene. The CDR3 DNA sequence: TGTGCCAGCAGTGGCTTCGGCTCTGGAAACACCATATATTTT. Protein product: CASSGFGSGNTIYF.

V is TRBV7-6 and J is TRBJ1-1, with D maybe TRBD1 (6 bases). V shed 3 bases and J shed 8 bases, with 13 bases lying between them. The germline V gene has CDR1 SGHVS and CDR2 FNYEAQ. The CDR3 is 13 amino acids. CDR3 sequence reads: CASSFLTGSEAFF. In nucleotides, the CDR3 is TGTGCCAGCAGCTTCCTAACAGGGTCGGAAGCTTTCTTT.

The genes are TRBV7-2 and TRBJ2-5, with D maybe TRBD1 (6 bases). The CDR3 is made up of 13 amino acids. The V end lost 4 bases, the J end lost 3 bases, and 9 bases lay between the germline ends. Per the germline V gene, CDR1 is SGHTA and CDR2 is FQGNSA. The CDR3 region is CASSWTVEETQYF. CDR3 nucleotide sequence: TGTGCCAGCAGCTGGACAGTTGAAGAGACCCAGTACTTC. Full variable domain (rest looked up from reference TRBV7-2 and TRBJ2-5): GAGVSQSPSNKVTEKGKDVELRCDPISGHTALYWYRQSLGQGLEFLIYFQGNSAPDKSGLPSDRFSAERTGGSVSTLTIQRTQQEDSAVYLCASSWTVEETQYFGPGTRLLVL.

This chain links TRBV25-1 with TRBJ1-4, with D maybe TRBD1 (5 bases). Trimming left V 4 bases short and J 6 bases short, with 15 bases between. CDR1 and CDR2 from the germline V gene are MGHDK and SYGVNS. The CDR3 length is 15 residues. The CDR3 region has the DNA TGTGCCAGCAGTGGAGCTTATGGGACTGATGAAAAACTGTTTTTT. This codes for CASSGAYGTDEKLFF. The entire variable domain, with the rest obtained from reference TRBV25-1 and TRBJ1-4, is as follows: EADIYQTPRYLVIGTGKKITLECSQTMGHDKMYWYQQDPGMELHLIHYSYGVNSTEKGDLSSESTVSRIRTEHFPLTLESARPSHTSQYLCASSGAYGTDEKLFFGSGTQLSVL.

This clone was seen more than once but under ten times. Written as DNA, the CDR3 is TGTGCCAGCTCACGTACATCAGGGGTTCGTGGCTACACCTTC. Its translation is CASSRTSGVRGYTF. The chain joins TRBV18 to TRBJ1-2; TRBD1 might be the D (6 bases). The CDR3 extends over 14 amino acids. Trimming removed 4 bases from V and 7 bases from J, with 16 bases in between. Germline CDR1 is KGHSH and CDR2 is LQKENI.

In DNA, the CDR3 is TGTGCCAGTACCCGGACAGGGGACCCTTATGGCTACACCTTC. Protein product: CASTRTGDPYGYTF. The chain has TRBV19 and TRBJ1-2; 9 positions match TRBD1. This CDR3 has 14 amino acids. J lost 5 bases, V lost 7 bases, and 8 bases had no gene match. Germline CDR1 and CDR2: LNHDA and SQIVND (reference sequence). The full variable domain, with the rest looked up from reference TRBV19 and TRBJ1-2, is DGGITQSPKYLFRKEGQNVTLSCEQNLNHDAMYWYRQDPGQGLRLIYYSQIVNDFQKGDIAEGYSVSREKKESFPLTVTSAQKNPTAFYLCASTRTGDPYGYTFGSGTRLTVV.

The CDR3 region has the DNA TGTGCCAGCGGAGGGGTGGGTGAAAAACTGTTTTTT. Encoded protein: CASGGVGEKLFF. The chain joins TRBV28 to TRBJ1-4; perhaps TRBD1 as D (5 bases). Trimming took 8 bases from V and 7 from J, leaving 11 bases between them. Germline CDR1 MDHEN, CDR2 SYDVKM. This CDR3 has 12 residues.

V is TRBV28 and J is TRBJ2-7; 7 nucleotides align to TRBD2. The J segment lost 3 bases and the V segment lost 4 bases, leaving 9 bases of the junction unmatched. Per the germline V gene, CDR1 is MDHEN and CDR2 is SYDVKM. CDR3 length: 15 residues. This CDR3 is CASSSPAAGDYEQYF. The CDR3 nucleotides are TGTGCCAGCAGTTCCCCAGCGGCGGGAGACTACGAGCAGTACTTC.

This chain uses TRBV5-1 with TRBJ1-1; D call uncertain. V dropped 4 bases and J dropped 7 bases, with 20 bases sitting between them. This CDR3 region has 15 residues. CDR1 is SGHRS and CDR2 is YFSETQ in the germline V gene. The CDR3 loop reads CASSPESRTGGEAFF. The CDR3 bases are TGCGCCAGCAGCCCGGAGAGCCGGACCGGAGGTGAAGCTTTCTTT.

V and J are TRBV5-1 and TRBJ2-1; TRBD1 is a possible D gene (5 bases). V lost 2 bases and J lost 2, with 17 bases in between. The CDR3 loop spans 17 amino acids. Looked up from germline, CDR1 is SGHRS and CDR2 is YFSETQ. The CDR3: CASSFVSVGVPYNEQFF. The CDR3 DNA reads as TGCGCCAGCAGCTTTGTCTCCGTAGGGGTCCCCTACAATGAGCAGTTCTTC.

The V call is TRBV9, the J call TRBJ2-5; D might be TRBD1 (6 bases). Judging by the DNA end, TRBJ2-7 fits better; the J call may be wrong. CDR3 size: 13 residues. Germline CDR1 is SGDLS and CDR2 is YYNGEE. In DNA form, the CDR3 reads TGTGCCAGCAGCCAAGACTGGGGGCGCGAGCAGTACTTC. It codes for CASSQDWGREQYF.

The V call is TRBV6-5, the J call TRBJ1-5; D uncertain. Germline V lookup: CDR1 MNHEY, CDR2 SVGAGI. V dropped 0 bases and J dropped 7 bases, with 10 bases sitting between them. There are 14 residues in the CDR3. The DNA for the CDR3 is TGTGCCAGCAGTTACTCAGTCAACGGGCAGCCCCAGCATTTT. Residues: CASSYSVNGQPQHF.

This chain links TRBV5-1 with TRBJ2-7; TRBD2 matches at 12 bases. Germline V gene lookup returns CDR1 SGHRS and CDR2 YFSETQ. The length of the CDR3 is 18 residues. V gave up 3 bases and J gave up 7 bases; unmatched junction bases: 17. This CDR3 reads CASSYPSGRADGLDEQYF. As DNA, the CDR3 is TGCGCCAGCAGCTATCCTAGCGGGAGGGCCGACGGATTGGATGAGCAGTACTTC.